Each of the 18 T cell receptor beta chains below was sequenced from the same sample in a study of spatial heterogeneity in lung cancer. Stated time point: sample taken at primary tumor resection. The authors sequenced whole RNA from tumor, nontumor lung or frozen PBMC without sorting. TCRdb used MiXCR to reprocess the 5' RACE reads, holding one entry per CDR3 protein. The data contain 90,000 or so distinct CDR3 sequences, approximately 8.5% of them singletons. The specimen was PBMCs, collected at surgery. All receptors come from a male donor with early-stage non-small cell lung cancer.

The V call is TRBV3-1, the J call TRBJ2-7; 14 bases line up with TRBD2. CDR3 size: 15 residues. V lost 1 base to trimming and J lost 7 bases; unmatched junction nucleotides: 3. CDR1 is LGHDT, CDR2 YNNKEL, per germline (reference sequence). The CDR3: CASSQGTSGRLEQYF. In DNA, the CDR3 is TGTGCCAGCAGCCAAGGGACTAGCGGGAGGTTGGAGCAGTACTTC.

This clonotype was recorded once. The chain couples TRBV29-1 to TRBJ2-2, with 9 nucleotides matching TRBD1. CDR3 length: 15 amino acids. The ends lost 6 bases at V and 4 bases at J; junction bases unmatched: 9. From germline, CDR1 is SQVTM and CDR2 ANQGSEA. The CDR3 is CSVRSGTGSTGELFF. In DNA form, the CDR3 reads TGCAGCGTACGCTCCGGGACAGGGTCCACCGGGGAGCTGTTTTTT.

This clonotype was counted a few times. The chain employs TRBV20-1 and TRBJ2-7; 10 bases match TRBD2. J lost 1 base, V lost 5 bases, and 8 bases had no gene match. CDR1 DFQATT and CDR2 SNEGSKA come from the germline V gene (reference sequence). The CDR3 is 15 amino acids. The CDR3 DNA sequence: TGCAGTGCTCCCCCTAGCGGGAGCTGGTCCTACGAGCAGTACTTC. This gives the protein CSAPPSGSWSYEQYF.

This clonotype showed up just a few times. This chain connects TRBV24-1 to TRBJ2-3, with D unresolved. Trimming took 3 bases from V and 6 from J, leaving 9 bases between them. Germline V gives CDR1 KGHDR, CDR2 SFDVKD. The length of the CDR3 is 13 residues. CDR3 in amino acids: CATSDPPRDTQYF. Written as DNA, the CDR3 is TGTGCCACCAGTGATCCCCCCAGGGATACGCAGTATTTT.

Ten or more counts support this clonotype. J is TRBJ2-7 and V is TRBV29-1; TRBD1 matches at 9 bases. V was clipped by 6 bases and J by 7 bases; unmatched bases: 7. This CDR3 has 12 residues. Looked up from germline, CDR1 is SQVTM and CDR2 is ANQGSEA. This CDR3 is CSVTGGAGEQYF. For the CDR3, the DNA is TGCAGCGTCACAGGGGGCGCGGGGGAGCAGTACTTC.

The chain uses TRBV19 and TRBJ2-7; D call uncertain. Trimming removed 5 bases from V and 0 bases from J, with 14 bases in between. CDR3 length: 15 amino acids. From germline, CDR1 is LNHDA and CDR2 SQIVND (reference sequence). In DNA, the CDR3 is TGTGCCAGTAGTCTTGCCCTTGGGCCCTCCTACGAGCAGTACTTC. This gives the protein CASSLALGPSYEQYF.

This clonotype has only a few counts. The rearrangement links TRBV15 to TRBJ1-6, with unresolved D. Trimming removed 8 bases from V and 2 bases from J, with 13 bases in between. The CDR3 is made up of 15 amino acids. Germline values: CDR1 LNHNV, CDR2 YYDKDF (reference sequence). CDR3 DNA: TGTGCCACCGGGGAGGGTGGTCCCTATAATTCACCCCTCCACTTT. Translation: CATGEGGPYNSPLHF.

This clonotype was seen ten or more times. The chain links TRBV29-1 to TRBJ2-7; D is unresolved. This CDR3 is built from 15 residues. Germline values: CDR1 SQVTM, CDR2 ANQGSEA. Deletions cut 1 base from V and 0 bases from J, with 13 bases between. Here the CDR3 reads CSVEATGETSYEQYF. The CDR3 DNA follows: TGCAGCGTTGAAGCTACGGGTGAAACCTCCTACGAGCAGTACTTC.

This clonotype has a count of ten or more. This chain connects TRBV12-3 or TRBV12-4 to TRBJ1-5; D unresolved. CDR3 length equals 13 residues. Deletions cut 6 bases from V and 2 bases from J, with 8 bases between. CDR3 protein: CASRPSGNQPQHF. The CDR3 bases are TGTGCCAGCAGACCTTCAGGCAATCAGCCCCAGCATTTT.

CDR3 residues: CASSSPGSGRMDEQFF. CDR3 bases: TGTGCCAGCAGTTCCCCCGGGTCCGGGAGGATGGATGAGCAGTTCTTC. The chain recombines TRBV28 with TRBJ2-1; 7 bases line up with TRBD2. Per germline, CDR1 MDHEN and CDR2 SYDVKM. J was trimmed by 8 bases and V by 4 bases; bases with no gene match: 14. CDR3 length: 16 residues. Looking up the rest from reference TRBV28 and TRBJ2-1 gives the full variable domain: DVKVTQSSRYLVKRTGEKVFLECVQDMDHENMFWYRQDPGLGLRLIYFSYDVKMKEKGDIPEGYSVSREKKERFSLILESASTNQTSMYLCASSSPGSGRMDEQFFGPGTRLTVL.

Comment on this clonotype: The junction differs from germline at one of its ends, possibly a read error. The rearrangement joins TRBV5-1 to TRBJ2-3; TRBD1 is a possible D gene (6 bases). The CDR3 runs 15 residues. From germline, CDR1 is SGHRS and CDR2 YFSETQ. The CDR3 DNA reads as TGCGCCAGCAGCTCGACAGGATCTAGCACAGATACACAGTATTTT. It translates to CASSSTGSSTDTQYF.

This clonotype was observed a few times. The chain combines TRBV30 with TRBJ1-5; D not resolved. The V gene's germline CDR1 is GTSNPN and CDR2 SVGIG (reference sequence). CDR3 length: 16 residues. V dropped 2 bases and J dropped 0 bases, with 14 bases sitting between them. This chain's CDR3 is CAWSPLGADSNQPQHF. The DNA for the CDR3 is TGTGCCTGGAGTCCCCTAGGCGCCGATAGCAATCAGCCCCAGCATTTT.

This clonotype was picked up many times. This chain connects TRBV20-1 to TRBJ2-1; a possible D gene is TRBD2 (5 bases). The V end was cut by 6 bases, the J end by 0 bases, with 15 bases between. CDR1 DFQATT and CDR2 SNEGSKA come from the germline V gene (reference sequence). The CDR3 sequence is 15 residues long. CDR3 DNA: TGCAGTGCCTTCCCGACGGGATTCTCCTACAATGAGCAGTTCTTC. It specifies CSAFPTGFSYNEQFF.

This clonotype was counted at least ten times. This chain links TRBV7-9 with TRBJ1-5, with D possibly TRBD1 on 6 matching bases. Trimming took off 5 bases at V and 7 bases at J, with 9 bases between the two ends. The CDR3 runs 12 residues. Germline values: CDR1 SEHNR, CDR2 FQNEAQ (reference sequence). The CDR3 sequence: CASSRDNQPQHF. The CDR3 DNA is TGTGCCAGCAGCCGGGACAACCAGCCCCAGCATTTT.

The chain combines TRBV15 with TRBJ1-6; possibly TRBD1 for D (6 bases). The CDR3 runs to 15 residues. Germline V gene data show CDR1 as LNHNV and CDR2 as YYDKDF (reference sequence). V was trimmed by 6 bases and J by 5 bases, leaving 14 bases between them. CDR3 loop: CATRGEGGHNSPLHF. CDR3 coding DNA: TGTGCCACCAGAGGGGAGGGGGGCCATAATTCACCCCTCCACTTT.

This clonotype was observed a handful of times. The V gene is TRBV2, the J gene TRBJ1-1; TRBD1 might be the D (5 bases). CDR1 SNHLY and CDR2 FYNNEI come from the germline V gene. Between the trimmed V and J ends, which lost 5 bases and 0 bases, there was a span of 10 bases. The CDR3 is made up of 14 amino acids. CDR3 bases: TGTGCCAGCAGTCGGGGCGGATTGAACACTGAAGCTTTCTTT. As protein: CASSRGGLNTEAFF.

This clonotype was seen a handful of times. The chain is built from TRBV14 and TRBJ2-1; D call uncertain. The CDR3 spans 16 residues. The V gene's germline CDR1 is SGHDN and CDR2 FVKESK. V lost 1 base and J 3 bases, leaving 13 bases between the germline ends. The chain's CDR3 is CASSQGGLRYYNEQFF. The CDR3 DNA sequence: TGTGCCAGCAGCCAAGGTGGGCTACGGTACTACAATGAGCAGTTCTTC.

This clonotype was counted many times. The chain has TRBV27 and TRBJ1-1; D not certain. The CDR3 extends over 14 amino acids. Per the germline V gene, CDR1 is MNHEY and CDR2 is SMNVEV (reference sequence). Trimming stripped 2 bases from V and 5 bases from J, with 12 bases between. This CDR3 reads CASSLGGRLTEAFF. The CDR3 DNA reads TGTGCCAGCAGTTTAGGAGGGCGCCTAACTGAAGCTTTCTTT.